A single sample gave rise to the 20 T cell receptor beta chains below, sequenced in a study of cytomegalovirus exposure and HLA in healthy donors. Assay: immunoSEQ multiplex PCR; the TCRdb copy retains only in-frame clones and omits some. This sample has around 150,000 clones, with 80% to 85% found just once. Input material: PBMCs. The receptors derive from a man aged 30-40 years in good health and CMV-seropositive.

This clone occurred once. This chain joins TRBV2 and TRBJ2-7; possibly TRBD1 for D (5 bases). In germline, CDR1 is SNHLY, CDR2 FYNNEI. V lost 8 bases to trimming and J lost 4 bases, with 9 bases between them. The CDR3 runs to 11 residues. This CDR3 is CASGRAYEQYF. CDR3 sequence (DNA): TGTGCCAGCGGCAGGGCGTACGAGCAGTACTTC.

The chain recombines TRBV7-2 with TRBJ1-3; 7 positions agree with TRBD1. This CDR3 has 16 residues. Germline values: CDR1 SGHTA, CDR2 FQGNSA. Germline trimming cut 3 bases from V and 0 bases from J; bases unmatched to any gene: 5. This CDR3 is CASSFTGAISGNTIYF. The CDR3 coding sequence is TGTGCCAGCAGCTTCACAGGGGCGATCTCTGGAAACACCATATATTTT.

The chain is built from TRBV7-3 and TRBJ2-1; 9 nucleotides line up with TRBD2. The CDR3 has 16 amino acids. Looked up from germline, CDR1 is SGHTA and CDR2 is FQGTGA. The V gene end was trimmed by 1 base and the J gene end by 0 bases; junction bases not matched to a gene: 1. CDR3 DNA: TGTGCCAGCAGCTTAAGGACTAGCGCCTCCTACAATGAGCAGTTCTTC. Its translation: CASSLRTSASYNEQFF.

This clone showed up just once. V usage is TRBV30 and J usage is TRBJ2-1; D not certain. The CDR3 is 12 amino acids. Germline CDR1 reads GTSNPN; CDR2 reads SVGIG (reference sequence). V dropped 2 bases and J dropped 8 bases, with 10 bases sitting between them. The chain's CDR3 is CAWSWHSDEQFF. CDR3 sequence (DNA): TGTGCCTGGAGTTGGCATTCCGATGAGCAGTTCTTC.

V is TRBV2 and J is TRBJ2-2; the D gene is possibly TRBD1 (6 bases). The CDR3 runs to 15 residues. The V gene lost 6 bases and the J gene lost 4 bases, with 15 bases spanning the gap. Germline V gene sequence: CDR1 SNHLY, CDR2 FYNNEI. CDR3 sequence: CASRPTGHLTGELFF. CDR3 DNA sequence: TGTGCCAGCAGACCAACGGGACACCTCACCGGGGAGCTGTTTTTT.

The V and J genes are TRBV23-1 and TRBJ2-3; 8 bases are shared with TRBD2. TRBV23-1 is reported as an ORF; its role is uncertain. V gave up 4 bases and J gave up 3 bases; unmatched junction bases: 6. The CDR3 consists of 15 residues. The CDR3 bases are TGCGCCAGCAGTCCATCGGGAGGGAGGACAGATACGCAGTATTTT. This sequence encodes CASSPSGGRTDTQYF.

The V call is TRBV6-1, the J call TRBJ2-4, with TRBD1 identical over 9 bases. The CDR3 is 14 amino acids. Trimming took 5 bases from V and 6 from J; bases not matched to a gene: 5. CDR1 is MNHNS and CDR2 is SASEGT in the germline V gene. The CDR3 loop is CASSNTGGANIQYF. CDR3 in DNA: TGTGCCAGCAGTAACACAGGGGGCGCAAACATTCAGTACTTC.

V usage is TRBV6-1 and J usage is TRBJ1-4; 10 bases are a match to TRBD1. CDR1 MNHNS and CDR2 SASEGT come from the germline V gene. The CDR3 length is 16 residues. Trimming took 1 base from V and 7 from J; bases not matched to a gene: 6. This CDR3 is CASSEVDGTGAEKLFF. The CDR3 DNA reads TGTGCCAGCAGTGAAGTCGATGGGACAGGGGCTGAAAAACTGTTTTTT.

The chain combines TRBV6-5 with TRBJ2-5, with 10 bases matching TRBD2. This CDR3 has 16 amino acids. Germline V gene data show CDR1 as MNHEY and CDR2 as SVGAGI. The trim removed 2 bases at V and 3 bases at J, leaving 6 bases unmatched. Written as DNA, the CDR3 is TGTGCCAGCAGTTACGACGGGCTAGCGGGGGAAGAGACCCAGTACTTC. Amino acids: CASSYDGLAGEETQYF.

The genes are TRBV5-4 and TRBJ2-1; D ambiguous. Looked up from germline, CDR1 is SGHNT and CDR2 is YYREEE (reference sequence). There are 12 residues in the CDR3. The ends were cut back, 0 bases at V and 7 bases at J, with 5 bases in the middle. CDR3 bases: TGTGCCAGCAGCTTGGGACATAATGAGCAGTTCTTC. Protein product: CASSLGHNEQFF.

The V and J genes are TRBV28 and TRBJ2-7, with 15 positions matching TRBD2. The CDR3 spans 17 residues. The J segment lost 6 bases and the V segment lost 7 bases, leaving 13 bases of the junction unmatched. Germline loops: CDR1 MDHEN, CDR2 SYDVKM. The CDR3 sequence is CASIKAGLAGGPGEQYF. Here the CDR3 DNA reads TGTGCCAGCATTAAAGCAGGACTAGCGGGAGGGCCAGGCGAGCAGTACTTC.

The genes are TRBV29-1 and TRBJ1-1; D perhaps matches TRBD1 (5 bases). The V gene lost 2 bases and the J gene lost 3 bases, with 13 bases spanning the gap. Germline loops: CDR1 SQVTM, CDR2 ANQGSEA. The CDR3 spans 14 residues. CDR3 region: CSVEHRLMDTEAFF. The DNA for the CDR3 is TGCAGCGTTGAACACAGGTTGATGGACACTGAAGCTTTCTTT. The full variable domain, in which reference TRBV29-1 and TRBJ1-1 provide the parts outside the CDR3, is SAVISQKPSRDICQRGTSLTIQCQVDSQVTMMFWYRQQPGQSLTLIATANQGSEATYESGFVIDKFPISRPNLTFSTLTVSNMSPEDSSIYLCSVEHRLMDTEAFFGQGTRLTVV.

This chain uses TRBV19 with TRBJ2-1; D not resolved. The CDR3 contains 13 residues. Germline V lookup: CDR1 LNHDA, CDR2 SQIVND (reference sequence). V dropped 5 bases and J dropped 5 bases, with 10 bases sitting between them. Here the CDR3 DNA reads TGTGCCAGTAGTCGAACCGACAACAATGAGCAGTTCTTC. Its protein is CASSRTDNNEQFF.

About this clone itself: In the same sample, other DNA sequences code for this CDR3. This chain links TRBV19 with TRBJ2-7; the D gene is possibly TRBD1 (5 bases). The CDR3 totals 13 residues. CDR1 and CDR2 (germline): LNHDA, SQIVND (reference sequence). Trimming left V 6 bases short and J 3 bases short, with 12 bases between. CDR3 amino acids: CASSLDRSYEQYF. The CDR3 bases are TGTGCCAGTAGCCTCGACAGAAGCTACGAGCAGTACTTC.

V and J are TRBV5-1 and TRBJ2-1; 10 bases agree with TRBD1. J gave up 6 bases and V 4 bases, and 10 bases lay outside the gene matches. From germline, CDR1 is SGHRS and CDR2 YFSETQ. The CDR3 runs 16 residues. CDR3 sequence reads: CASSRTGGTLGNEQFF. The CDR3 region has the DNA TGCGCCAGCAGCAGGACAGGGGGTACTTTAGGCAATGAGCAGTTCTTC.

The chain combines TRBV27 with TRBJ2-1; perhaps TRBD1 as D (5 bases). Trimming removed 5 bases from V and 14 bases from J, with 22 bases in between. From germline, CDR1 is MNHEY and CDR2 SMNVEV (reference sequence). The CDR3 spans 14 residues. The CDR3 region is CASSPGFPMEREFF. Here the CDR3 DNA reads TGTGCCAGCAGTCCAGGGTTTCCCATGGAAAGGGAGTTCTTC.

This clone was recorded only once. The rearrangement uses TRBV7-6 and TRBJ2-1; D is unresolved. The V and J ends lost 1 base and 0 bases respectively, with 13 bases between them. Germline loops: CDR1 SGHVS, CDR2 FNYEAQ. The CDR3 has 17 residues. The CDR3 here is CASSLGSDTSSYNEQFF. DNA of the CDR3: TGTGCCAGCAGCTTAGGATCTGACACAAGCTCCTACAATGAGCAGTTCTTC.

The V call is TRBV19, the J call TRBJ1-1; 8 positions agree with TRBD1. V was pared by 9 bases and J by 0 bases, with 6 bases of the junction left unmatched. The CDR3 spans 14 residues. CDR1 and CDR2 (germline): LNHDA, SQIVND (reference sequence). The CDR3 DNA reads TGTGCCAGCCGGACAGGGCACGTGAACACTGAAGCTTTCTTT. Translation gives CASRTGHVNTEAFF.

The chain employs TRBV10-3 and TRBJ2-5; the D gene is possibly TRBD2 (5 bases). The germline gives CDR1 ENHRY, CDR2 SYGVKD. CDR3 length equals 15 residues. Deletions cut 2 bases from V and 2 bases from J, with 12 bases between. The CDR3 DNA follows: TGTGCCATCAGTGAGATGTACCGGGAACAAGAGACCCAGTACTTC. Translation: CAISEMYREQETQYF.

The J gene is TRBJ1-2, the V gene TRBV4-3; 7 bases are shared with TRBD1. This CDR3 spans 16 amino acids. V shed 3 bases, J shed 3 bases, and the junction held 10 bases outside the gene matches. Germline CDR1 and CDR2: LGHNA and YSLEER. CDR3 sequence reads: CASSHLGGQTDYGYTF. The CDR3 DNA follows: TGCGCCAGCAGCCACCTGGGGGGACAGACCGACTATGGCTACACCTTC.